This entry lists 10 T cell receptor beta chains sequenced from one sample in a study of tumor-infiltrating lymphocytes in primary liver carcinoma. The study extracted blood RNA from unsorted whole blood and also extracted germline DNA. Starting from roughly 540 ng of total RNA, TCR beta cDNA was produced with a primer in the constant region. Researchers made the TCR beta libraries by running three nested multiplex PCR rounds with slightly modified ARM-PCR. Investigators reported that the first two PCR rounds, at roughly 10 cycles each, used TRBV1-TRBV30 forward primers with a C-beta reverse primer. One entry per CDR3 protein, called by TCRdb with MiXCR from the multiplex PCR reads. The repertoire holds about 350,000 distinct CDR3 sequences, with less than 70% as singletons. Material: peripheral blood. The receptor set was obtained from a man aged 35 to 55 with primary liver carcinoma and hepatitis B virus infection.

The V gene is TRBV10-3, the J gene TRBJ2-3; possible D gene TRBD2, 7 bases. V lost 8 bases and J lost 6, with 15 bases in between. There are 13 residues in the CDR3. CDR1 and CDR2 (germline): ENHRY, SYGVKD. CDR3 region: CAIGHGGADTQYF. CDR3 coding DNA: TGTGCCATCGGTCATGGGGGGGCTGATACGCAGTATTTT.

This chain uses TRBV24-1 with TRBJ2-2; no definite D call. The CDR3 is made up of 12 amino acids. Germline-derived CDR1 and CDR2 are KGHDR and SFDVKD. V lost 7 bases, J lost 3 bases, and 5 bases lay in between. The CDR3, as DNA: TGTGCCACCAGCAGGTACACCGGGGAGCTGTTTTTT. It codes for CATSRYTGELFF.

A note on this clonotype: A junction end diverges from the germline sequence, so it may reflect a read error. The CDR3 spells CTISESEGPGETQYF. As DNA, the CDR3 is TGTACCATCAGTGAGTCAGAAGGCCCCGGGGAGACCCAGTACTTC. V usage is TRBV10-3 and J usage is TRBJ2-5; D not resolved. CDR1 is ENHRY and CDR2 is SYGVKD in the germline V gene. The CDR3 runs to 15 residues.

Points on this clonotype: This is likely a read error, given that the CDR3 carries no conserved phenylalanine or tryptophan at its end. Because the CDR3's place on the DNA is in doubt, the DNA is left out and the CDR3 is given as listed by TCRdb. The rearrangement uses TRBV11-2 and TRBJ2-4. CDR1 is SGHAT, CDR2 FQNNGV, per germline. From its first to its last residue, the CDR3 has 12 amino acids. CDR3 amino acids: CVSSLEDVGTYL.

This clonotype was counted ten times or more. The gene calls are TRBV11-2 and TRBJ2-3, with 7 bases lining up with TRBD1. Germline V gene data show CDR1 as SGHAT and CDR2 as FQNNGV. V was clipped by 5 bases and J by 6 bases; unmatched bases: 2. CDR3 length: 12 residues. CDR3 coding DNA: TGTGCCAGCAGCCAACAGGGGGATACGCAGTATTTT. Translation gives CASSQQGDTQYF.

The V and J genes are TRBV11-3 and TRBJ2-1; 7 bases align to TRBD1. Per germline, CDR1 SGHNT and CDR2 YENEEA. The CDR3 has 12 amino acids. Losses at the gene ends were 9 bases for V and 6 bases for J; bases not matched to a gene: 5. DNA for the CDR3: TGTGCCAGAGGACAGGCAGGCAATGAGCAGTTCTTC. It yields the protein CARGQAGNEQFF.

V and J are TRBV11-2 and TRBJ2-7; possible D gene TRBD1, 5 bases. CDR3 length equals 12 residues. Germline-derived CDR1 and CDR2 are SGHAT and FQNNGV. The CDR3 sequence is CGTQGAGSEQYF. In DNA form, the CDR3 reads TGTGGCACACAAGGGGCTGGTAGCGAGCAGTACTTC.

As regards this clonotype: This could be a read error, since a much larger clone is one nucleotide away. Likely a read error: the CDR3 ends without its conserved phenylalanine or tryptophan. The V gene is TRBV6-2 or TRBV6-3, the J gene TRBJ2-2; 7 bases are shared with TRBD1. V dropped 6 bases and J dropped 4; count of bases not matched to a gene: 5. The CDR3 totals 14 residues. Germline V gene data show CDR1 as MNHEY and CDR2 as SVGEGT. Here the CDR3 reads CASRGQAATGELFL. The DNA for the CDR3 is TGTGCCAGCAGAGGACAGGCCGCCACCGGGGAGCTGTTTTTA.

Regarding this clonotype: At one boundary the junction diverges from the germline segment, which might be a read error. This chain's CDR3 is CASITGESNTGELSF. The DNA of the CDR3 is TGTGCCAGCATCACCGGGGAGAGTAACACCGGGGAGCTGTCTTTT. This chain connects TRBV11-2 to TRBJ2-2; tentatively, D is TRBD2 (5 bases). Germline-derived CDR1 and CDR2 are SGHAT and FQNNGV. This CDR3 has 15 amino acids. The full variable domain, its missing parts supplied by reference TRBV11-2 and TRBJ2-2, is EAGVAQSPRYKIIEKRQSVAFWCNPISGHATLYWYQQILGQGPKLLIQFQNNGVVDDSQLPKDRFSAERLKGVDSTLKIQPAKLEDSAVYLCASITGESNTGELSFGEGSRLTVL.

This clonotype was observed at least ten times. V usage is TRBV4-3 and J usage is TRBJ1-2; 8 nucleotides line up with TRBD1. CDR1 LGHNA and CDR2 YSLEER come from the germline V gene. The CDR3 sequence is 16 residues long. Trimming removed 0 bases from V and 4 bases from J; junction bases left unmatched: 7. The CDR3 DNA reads TGCGCCAGCAGCCAAGAACTCGGACAGGGTGTCTATGGCTACACCTTC. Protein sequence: CASSQELGQGVYGYTF.